The source of this T cell receptor beta chain is a study of shared clonotypes between healthy human individuals. Investigators divided CD4+ cells into CD45RA+ naive and CD45RA-negative memory subsets. The authors' processing: ImmunoSEQ gave junction-only sequences without quality scores, so filtering differed. The repertoire was sequenced with immunoSEQ multiplex PCR; TCRdb's copy has only in-frame clones and lacks some. Clone size and V and J calls were adopted from that table, with D and trimming inferred from the DNA. The repertoire holds 950,000 to 1,100,000 clones, with 75% to 80% as singletons. Whole-study results and caveats: Clonotype sharing among donors was expected to depend on sequencing depth. Collection of samples was limited to blood; tissue repertoires likely differ.

Germline assignment: CDR1 SGHTA and CDR2 FQGTGA. Deletions cut 8 bases from V and 4 bases from J, with 14 bases between. This CDR3 contains 14 residues. Note on this clone: The target antigen is unknown.

Sequencing was performed on memory CD4+ T cells from PBMCs. The subset is: CD45RA-negative fraction. The chain joins TRBV7-3 to TRBJ2-2, with D perhaps matching TRBD2 (6 bases). The receptor was derived from a man in his late teens or twenties in good health. Some clones in this sample may be carry-over from other donors' samples. The CDR3, as DNA: TGTGCCAGCGGACGGGACTCCCCCACCGGGGAGCTGTTTTTT. Its translation is CASGRDSPTGELFF.